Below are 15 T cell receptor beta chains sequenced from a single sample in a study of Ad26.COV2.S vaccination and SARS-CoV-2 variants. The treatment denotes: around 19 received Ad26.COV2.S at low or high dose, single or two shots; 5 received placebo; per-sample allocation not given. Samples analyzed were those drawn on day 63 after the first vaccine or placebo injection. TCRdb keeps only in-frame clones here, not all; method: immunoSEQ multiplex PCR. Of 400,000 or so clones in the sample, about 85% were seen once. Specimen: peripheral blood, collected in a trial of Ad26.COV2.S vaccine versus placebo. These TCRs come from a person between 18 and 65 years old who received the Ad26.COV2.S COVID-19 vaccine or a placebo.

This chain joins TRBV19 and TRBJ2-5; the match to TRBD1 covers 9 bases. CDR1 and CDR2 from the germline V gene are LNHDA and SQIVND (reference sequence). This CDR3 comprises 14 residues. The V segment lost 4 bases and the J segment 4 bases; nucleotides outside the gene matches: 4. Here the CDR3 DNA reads TGTGCCAGTAGTAGCCGGGACAGGGTAGAGACCCAGTACTTC. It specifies CASSSRDRVETQYF.

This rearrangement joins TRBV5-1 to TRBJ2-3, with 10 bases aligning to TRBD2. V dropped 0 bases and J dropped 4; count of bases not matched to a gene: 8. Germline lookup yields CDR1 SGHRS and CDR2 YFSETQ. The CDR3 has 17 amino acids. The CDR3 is CASSLEASGGPADTQYF. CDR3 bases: TGCGCCAGCAGCTTGGAGGCTAGCGGGGGCCCCGCAGATACGCAGTATTTT.

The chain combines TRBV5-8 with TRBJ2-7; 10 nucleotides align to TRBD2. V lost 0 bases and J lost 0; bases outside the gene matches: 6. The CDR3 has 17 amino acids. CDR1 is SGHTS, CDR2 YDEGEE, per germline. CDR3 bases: TGTGCCAGCAGCTTGGAGCTAGCGGGGGTCGTCTCCTACGAGCAGTACTTC. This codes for CASSLELAGVVSYEQYF.

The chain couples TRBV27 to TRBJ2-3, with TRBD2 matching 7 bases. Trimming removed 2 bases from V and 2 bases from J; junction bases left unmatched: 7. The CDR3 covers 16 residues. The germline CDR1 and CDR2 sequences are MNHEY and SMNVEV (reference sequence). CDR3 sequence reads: CASSLEAGDDTDTQYF. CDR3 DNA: TGTGCCAGCAGTTTAGAGGCGGGGGATGACACAGATACGCAGTATTTT.

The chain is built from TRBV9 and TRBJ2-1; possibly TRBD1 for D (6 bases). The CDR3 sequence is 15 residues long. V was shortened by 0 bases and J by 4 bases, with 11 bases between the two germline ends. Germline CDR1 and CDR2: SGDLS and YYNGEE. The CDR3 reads CASSVGGGTYNEQFF. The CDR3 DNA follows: TGTGCCAGCAGCGTAGGAGGGGGTACGTACAATGAGCAGTTCTTC.

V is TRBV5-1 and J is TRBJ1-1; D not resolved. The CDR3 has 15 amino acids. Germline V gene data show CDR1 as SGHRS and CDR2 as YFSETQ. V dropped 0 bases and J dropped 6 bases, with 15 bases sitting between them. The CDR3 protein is CASSLVLGKDAEAFF. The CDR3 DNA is TGCGCCAGCAGCTTGGTTCTCGGGAAGGACGCTGAAGCTTTCTTT.

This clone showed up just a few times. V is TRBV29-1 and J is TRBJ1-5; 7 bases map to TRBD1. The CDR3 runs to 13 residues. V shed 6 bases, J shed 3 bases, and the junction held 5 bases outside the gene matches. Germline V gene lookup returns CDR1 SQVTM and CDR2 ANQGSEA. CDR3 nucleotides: TGCAGCGTCGGGACAGCCTACAATCAGCCCCAGCATTTT. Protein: CSVGTAYNQPQHF.

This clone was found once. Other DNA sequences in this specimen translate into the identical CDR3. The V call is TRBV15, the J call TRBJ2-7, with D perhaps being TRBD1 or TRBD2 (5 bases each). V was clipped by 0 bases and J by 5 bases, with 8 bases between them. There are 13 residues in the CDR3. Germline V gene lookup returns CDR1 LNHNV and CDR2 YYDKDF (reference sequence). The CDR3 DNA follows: TGTGCCACCAGCAGAGATTTGGGGGACGAGCAGTACTTC. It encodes CATSRDLGDEQYF.

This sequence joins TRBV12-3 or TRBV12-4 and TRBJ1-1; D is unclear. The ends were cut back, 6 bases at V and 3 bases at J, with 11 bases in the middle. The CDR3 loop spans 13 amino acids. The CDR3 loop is CASSRRPDTEAFF. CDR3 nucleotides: TGTGCCAGCAGCCGCCGTCCAGACACTGAAGCTTTCTTT.

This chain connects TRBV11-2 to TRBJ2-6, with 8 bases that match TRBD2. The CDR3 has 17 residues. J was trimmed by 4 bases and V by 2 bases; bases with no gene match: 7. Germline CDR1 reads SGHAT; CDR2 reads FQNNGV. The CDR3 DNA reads TGTGCCAGCAGCTTACTGCGGGGGGCGACCGGGGCCAACGTCCTGACTTTC. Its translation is CASSLLRGATGANVLTF.

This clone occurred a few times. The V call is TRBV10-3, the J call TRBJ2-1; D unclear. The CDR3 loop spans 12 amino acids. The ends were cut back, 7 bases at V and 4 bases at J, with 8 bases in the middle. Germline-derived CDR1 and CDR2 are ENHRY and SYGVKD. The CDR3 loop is CAIMGGYNEQFF. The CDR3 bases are TGTGCCATCATGGGCGGATACAATGAGCAGTTCTTC.

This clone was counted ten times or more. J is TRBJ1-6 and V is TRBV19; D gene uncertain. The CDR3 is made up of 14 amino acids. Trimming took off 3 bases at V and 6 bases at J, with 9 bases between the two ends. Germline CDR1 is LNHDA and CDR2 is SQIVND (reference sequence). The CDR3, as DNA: TGTGCCAGTAGTATCGGGCCAGGTAATTCACCCCTCCACTTT. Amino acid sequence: CASSIGPGNSPLHF. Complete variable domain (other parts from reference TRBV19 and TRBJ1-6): DGGITQSPKYLFRKEGQNVTLSCEQNLNHDAMYWYRQDPGQGLRLIYYSQIVNDFQKGDIAEGYSVSREKKESFPLTVTSAQKNPTAFYLCASSIGPGNSPLHFGNGTRLTVT.

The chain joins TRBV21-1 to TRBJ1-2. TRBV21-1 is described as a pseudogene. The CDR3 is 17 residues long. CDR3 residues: CASSKVWGKLSNYGYTF. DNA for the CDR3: TGTGCCAGCAGCAAAGTTTGGGGGAAACTGTCTAACTATGGCTACACCTTC.

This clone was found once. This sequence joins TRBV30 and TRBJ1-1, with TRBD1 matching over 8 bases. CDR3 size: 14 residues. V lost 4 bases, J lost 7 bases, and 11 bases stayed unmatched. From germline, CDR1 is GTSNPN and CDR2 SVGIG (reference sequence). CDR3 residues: CAWTTGGRLREAFF. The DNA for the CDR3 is TGTGCCTGGACCACAGGGGGAAGGTTACGTGAAGCTTTCTTT.

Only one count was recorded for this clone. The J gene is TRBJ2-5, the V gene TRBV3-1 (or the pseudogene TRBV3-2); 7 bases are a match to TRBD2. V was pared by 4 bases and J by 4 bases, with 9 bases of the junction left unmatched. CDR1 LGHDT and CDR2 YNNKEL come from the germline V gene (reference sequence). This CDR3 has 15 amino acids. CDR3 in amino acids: CASSPLGEGRETQYF. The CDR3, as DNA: TGTGCCAGCAGCCCACTCGGGGAGGGTCGAGAGACCCAGTACTTC.